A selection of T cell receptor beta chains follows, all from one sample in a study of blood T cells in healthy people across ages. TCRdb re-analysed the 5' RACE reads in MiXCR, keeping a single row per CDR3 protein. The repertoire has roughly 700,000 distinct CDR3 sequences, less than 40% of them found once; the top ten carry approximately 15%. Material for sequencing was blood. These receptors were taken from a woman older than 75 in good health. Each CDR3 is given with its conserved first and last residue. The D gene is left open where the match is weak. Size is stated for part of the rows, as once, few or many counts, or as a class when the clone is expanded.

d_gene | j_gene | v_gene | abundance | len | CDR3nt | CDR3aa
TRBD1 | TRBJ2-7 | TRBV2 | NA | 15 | TGTGCCAGCAGTCAGGGCCGCACAGGGGGCTACGAGCAGTACTTC | CASSQGRTGGYEQYF
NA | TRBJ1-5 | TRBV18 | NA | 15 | TGTGCCAGCTCACCGAGGACAGAAAGCAATCAGCCCCAGCATTTT | CASSPRTESNQPQHF
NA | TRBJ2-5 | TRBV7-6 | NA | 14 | TGTGCCAGCAGCTTAGCCGGGGGCTATGAGACCCAGTACTTC | CASSLAGGYETQYF
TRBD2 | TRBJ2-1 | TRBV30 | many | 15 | TGTGCCTGGAGTGTACCGTCAGGGAGGGCCAATGAGCAGTTCTTC | CAWSVPSGRANEQFF
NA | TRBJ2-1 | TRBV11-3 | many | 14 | TGTGCCAGCAGCCTTCCGGGGGCCGGCAATGAGCAGTTCTTC | CASSLPGAGNEQFF
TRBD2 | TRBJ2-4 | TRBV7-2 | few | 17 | TGTGCCAGCAGCCACGGCCTTAGCGGGAGGGACAAAAACATTCAGTACTTC | CASSHGLSGRDKNIQYF
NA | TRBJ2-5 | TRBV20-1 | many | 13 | TGCAGTGCTAGTGGGGGAAGACAAGAGACCCAGTACTTC | CSASGGRQETQYF
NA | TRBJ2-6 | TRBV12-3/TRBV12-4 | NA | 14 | TGTGCCAGCAGTTTATCTGGGTTGCTAGCCGTCCTGACTTTC | CASSLSGLLAVLTF
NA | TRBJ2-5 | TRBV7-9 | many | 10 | TGTGCCAGCAGCTCGGAGACCCAGTACTTC | CASSSETQYF
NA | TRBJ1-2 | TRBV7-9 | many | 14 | TGTGCCAGCAGCTTAGGAGGGACTGTTCATGGCTACACCTTC | CASSLGGTVHGYTF
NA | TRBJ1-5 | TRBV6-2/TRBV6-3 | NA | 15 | TGTGCCGGCAGTCCCTTTGCGGGGCGGAATCAGCCCCAGCATTTT | CAGSPFAGRNQPQHF
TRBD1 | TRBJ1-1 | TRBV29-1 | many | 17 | TGCAGCGTTGGGGGAACCCGGGACAGGGGACCGGACACTGAAGCTTTCTTT | CSVGGTRDRGPDTEAFF
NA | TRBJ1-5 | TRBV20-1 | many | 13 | TGCAGTGCTAGAGCGAGGGACAATCAGCCCCAGCATTTT | CSARARDNQPQHF
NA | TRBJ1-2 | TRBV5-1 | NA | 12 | TGCGCCAGCAGCATCAGTAACTATGGCTACACCTTC | CASSISNYGYTF
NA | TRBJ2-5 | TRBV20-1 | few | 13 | TGCAGTGCTAGAGCGGACACTCAAGAGACCCAGTACTTC | CSARADTQETQYF
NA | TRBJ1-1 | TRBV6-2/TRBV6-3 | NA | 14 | TGTGCCAGCATTCGGGAAAATTCCGCCACTGAAGCTTTCTTT | CASIRENSATEAFF
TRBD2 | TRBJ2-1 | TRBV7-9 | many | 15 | TGTGCCAGCATACTTTCTAGCGGGGGTAGGAATGAGCAGTTCTTC | CASILSSGGRNEQFF
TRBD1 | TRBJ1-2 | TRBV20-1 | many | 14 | TGCAGTGCTAACCGGGACAGGGTTCGCGAGGGCTACACCTTC | CSANRDRVREGYTF
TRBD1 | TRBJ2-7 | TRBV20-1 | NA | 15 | TGCAGTGCTAGTTCATGGACAGGGGGGAGGGGCGAGCAGTACTTC | CSASSWTGGRGEQYF
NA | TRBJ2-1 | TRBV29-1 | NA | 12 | TGCAGCGTTCAATCCGGAGGGGATGAGCAGTTCTTC | CSVQSGGDEQFF
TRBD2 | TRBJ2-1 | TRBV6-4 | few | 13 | TGTGCCAGCAGTGGAGCGGGAGGGAATGAGCAGTTCTTC | CASSGAGGNEQFF
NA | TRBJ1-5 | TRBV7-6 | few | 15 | TGTGCCAGCAGCCCCGGACCCCAGGGTAATCAGCCCCAGCATTTT | CASSPGPQGNQPQHF
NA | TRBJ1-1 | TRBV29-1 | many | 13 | TGCAGCGTTGAAGCAGGGCGGAACACTGAAGCTTTCTTT | CSVEAGRNTEAFF
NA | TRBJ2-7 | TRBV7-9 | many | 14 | TGTGCCAGCAGTAATGGTCTTGGGGGCTACGAGCAGTACTTC | CASSNGLGGYEQYF
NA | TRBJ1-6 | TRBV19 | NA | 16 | TGTGCCAGTAGTTTCCCGGGAGCCGGAGGTGGTTCACCCCTCCACTTT | CASSFPGAGGGSPLHF
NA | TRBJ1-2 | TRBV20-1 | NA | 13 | TGCAGTGCTAGTAACCGGGACGGGGCTGGCTACACCTTC | CSASNRDGAGYTF
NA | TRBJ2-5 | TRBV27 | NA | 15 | TGTGCCAGCAGTTTTTGGGCAGCCATAGTGGGGACCCAGTACTTC | CASSFWAAIVGTQYF
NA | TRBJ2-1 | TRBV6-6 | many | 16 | TGTGCCAGCAGTTCCGAGCTCATGAGCTCCTACAATGAGCAGTTCTTC | CASSSELMSSYNEQFF
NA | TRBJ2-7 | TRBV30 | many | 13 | TGTGCCTGGAGTGTACTGACAACCTACGAGCAGTACTTC | CAWSVLTTYEQYF
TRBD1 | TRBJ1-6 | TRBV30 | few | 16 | TGTGCCTGGAGTGTAATTGGACAGGCGAATAATTCACCCCTCCACTTT | CAWSVIGQANNSPLHF
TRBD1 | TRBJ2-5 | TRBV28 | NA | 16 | TGTGCCAGCAGTTTGGAGTGGACAGGGGCCAGCTGGTCCCAGTACTTC | CASSLEWTGASWSQYF
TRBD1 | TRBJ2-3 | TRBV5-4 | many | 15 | TGTGCCAGCAGCCTCGACAGGGCCTTCACAGATACGCAGTATTTT | CASSLDRAFTDTQYF
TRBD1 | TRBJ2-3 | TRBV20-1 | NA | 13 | TGCAGTGCTCTACAGGGGCCGGGGGATACGCAGTATTTT | CSALQGPGDTQYF
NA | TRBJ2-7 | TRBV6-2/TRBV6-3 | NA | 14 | TGTGCCAGCAGTTACTCGGGCAGCTCCTACGAGCAGTACTTC | CASSYSGSSYEQYF
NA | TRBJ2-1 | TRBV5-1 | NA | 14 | TGCGCCGGCAGCCGACAGAGGCAGAACAATGAGCAGTTCTTC | CAGSRQRQNNEQFF
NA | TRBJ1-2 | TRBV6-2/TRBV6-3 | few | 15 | TGTGCCAGCAGTGGACGGGTTCTGGATCCACGGGGCTACACCTTC | CASSGRVLDPRGYTF
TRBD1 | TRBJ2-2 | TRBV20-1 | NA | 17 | TGCAGTGCTAGAGACCCGGGACAGGGTAGGGACACCGGGGAGCTGTTTTTT | CSARDPGQGRDTGELFF
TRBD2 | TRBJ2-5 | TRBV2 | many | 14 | TGTGCCAGCAACAACCAGCGGGGGCAAGAGACCCAGTACTTC | CASNNQRGQETQYF
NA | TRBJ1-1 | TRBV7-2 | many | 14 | TGTGCCAGCAGCGCCGAACAGGGCGCCGCTGAAGCTTTCTTT | CASSAEQGAAEAFF
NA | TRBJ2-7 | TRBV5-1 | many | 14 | TGCGCCAGCAGCTCCCAGGGTCAATCCTACGAGCAGTACTTC | CASSSQGQSYEQYF
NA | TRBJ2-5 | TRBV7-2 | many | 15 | TGTGCCAGCAGCTTAAAAGCGGGCTACCAAGAGACCCAGTACTTC | CASSLKAGYQETQYF
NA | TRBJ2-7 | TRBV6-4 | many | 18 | TGTGCCAGCAGTGAGAGGAGTGCGCCGGGACACTGGTACTACGAGCAGTACTTC | CASSERSAPGHWYYEQYF
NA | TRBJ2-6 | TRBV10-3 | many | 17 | TGTGCCATCAGTCTTGGGGAAGGGGGGGCTGGGGCCAACGTCCTGACTTTC | CAISLGEGGAGANVLTF
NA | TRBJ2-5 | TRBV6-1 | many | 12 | TGTGCCAGCACGGACCTAGGAGAGACCCAGTACTTC | CASTDLGETQYF
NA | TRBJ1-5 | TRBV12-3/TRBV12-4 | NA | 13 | TGTGCCAGCAGGGAAGGGGCGACTCAGCCCCAGCATTTT | CASREGATQPQHF
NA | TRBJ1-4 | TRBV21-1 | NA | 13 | TGTGCCAGCAGCAAAGAGATTAATGAAAAACTGTTTTTT | CASSKEINEKLFF
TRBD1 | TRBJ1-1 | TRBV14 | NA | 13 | TGTGCCAGCAGCCAAAGGGGGCCTGGTGAAGCTTTCTTT | CASSQRGPGEAFF
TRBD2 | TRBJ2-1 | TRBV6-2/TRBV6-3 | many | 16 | TGTGCCAGCAGTTGGGTACTAGCGGTGAACCGAGGTGAGCAGTTCTTC | CASSWVLAVNRGEQFF
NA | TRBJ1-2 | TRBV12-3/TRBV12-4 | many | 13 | TGTGCCAGCAGTTTAATCGCGACCTATGGCTACACCTTC | CASSLIATYGYTF
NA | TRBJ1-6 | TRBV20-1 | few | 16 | TGCAGTGCGCCCGTGGGGGAAAGCTCCTATAATTCACCCCTCCACTTT | CSAPVGESSYNSPLHF
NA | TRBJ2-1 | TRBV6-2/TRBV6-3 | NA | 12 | TGTGCCAGCAGTTACGGCTTGGGTGAGCAGTTCTTC | CASSYGLGEQFF
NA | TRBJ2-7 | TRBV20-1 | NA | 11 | TGCAGTGCTTCGGAGTCGGTCGAGCAGTACTTC | CSASESVEQYF
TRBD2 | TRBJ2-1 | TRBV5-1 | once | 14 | TGCGCCAGCAACGGCGGGGGGAGCGACAATGAGCAGTTCTTC | CASNGGGSDNEQFF
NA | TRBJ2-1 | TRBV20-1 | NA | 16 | TGCAGTGCTAGACCTAGACTCGGCGGATGGTACAATGAGCAGTTCTTC | CSARPRLGGWYNEQFF